This entry lists 13 T cell receptor beta chains sequenced from one sample in a study of T cell repertoires in ileal Crohn's disease. Generated by immunoSEQ multiplex PCR, the TCRdb table keeps only in-frame clones and is missing some. The sample gives some 6,900 clones, around 70% of which show up once; approximately 8.9% is in the top ten. The time point here: proximal margin of the surgical specimen (macroscopically non-inflamed). The sample taken for sequencing was ileal tissue. The receptors shown here come from an adult with Crohn's disease.

This chain uses TRBV19 with TRBJ2-2, with D possibly TRBD2 on 5 matching bases. The germline V and J ends were trimmed by 3 bases and 7 bases, with 12 bases remaining between them. Per the germline V gene, CDR1 is LNHDA and CDR2 is SQIVND (reference sequence). The CDR3 totals 14 residues. CDR3 region: CASSIEGSVGELFF. For the CDR3, the DNA is TGTGCCAGTAGTATCGAGGGCAGCGTCGGGGAGCTGTTTTTT.

The chain employs TRBV5-1 and TRBJ2-5; TRBD2 matches at 9 bases. The V gene's germline CDR1 is SGHRS and CDR2 YFSETQ. The CDR3 runs to 16 residues. Germline trimming cut 1 base from V and 4 bases from J; bases unmatched to any gene: 8. The DNA of the CDR3 is TGCGCCAGCAGCTTGATGGCTAGCGGGACGGGAGAGACCCAGTACTTC. The encoded protein is CASSLMASGTGETQYF.

This clone was observed a handful of times. The CDR3 sequence: CASSQEGRTSGYTF. The CDR3 coding sequence is TGCGCCAGCAGCCAAGAAGGCAGGACGTCGGGCTACACCTTC. This chain uses TRBV4-1 with TRBJ1-2; no clear D gene. CDR3 size: 14 residues. The germline gives CDR1 MGHRA, CDR2 YSYEKL. V lost 0 bases, J lost 8 bases, and 13 bases lay in between.

The chain recombines TRBV19 with TRBJ2-1; 11 positions match TRBD2. CDR1 LNHDA and CDR2 SQIVND come from the germline V gene (reference sequence). V lost 5 bases to trimming and J lost 4 bases; unmatched junction nucleotides: 10. The CDR3 consists of 17 residues. The CDR3 DNA reads as TGTGCCAGTAGTCCCAGCTATGGGACTAGCGGTTACAATGAGCAGTTCTTC. This translates into CASSPSYGTSGYNEQFF.

The rearrangement links TRBV5-1 to TRBJ2-2, with 9 bases matching TRBD1. The trim removed 3 bases at V and 8 bases at J, leaving 14 bases unmatched. The length of the CDR3 is 17 residues. Germline assignment: CDR1 SGHRS and CDR2 YFSETQ. CDR3: CASSSPLGGQGAGELFF. Written as DNA, the CDR3 is TGCGCCAGCAGCTCCCCGTTGGGGGGACAGGGAGCTGGGGAGCTGTTTTTT.

This clone appeared a few times. V is TRBV2 and J is TRBJ2-1; D possibly corresponds to TRBD2 (6 bases). The CDR3 runs to 14 residues. V gave up 6 bases and J gave up 0 bases, with 9 bases separating them. Per germline, CDR1 SNHLY and CDR2 FYNNEI. The CDR3 reads CASRLGSSYNEQFF. The CDR3 coding sequence is TGTGCCAGCAGACTCGGGAGCTCCTACAATGAGCAGTTCTTC.

This rearrangement joins TRBV5-1 to TRBJ2-7; 7 nucleotides match TRBD1. Germline V CDR1 and CDR2: SGHRS, YFSETQ. Losses at the gene ends were 1 base for V and 0 bases for J; bases not matched to a gene: 7. The CDR3 sequence is 16 residues long. The chain's CDR3 is CASSLLAGQASYEQYF. The CDR3 nucleotides are TGCGCCAGCAGCTTGTTGGCCGGACAGGCCTCCTACGAGCAGTACTTC.

This chain connects TRBV5-4 to TRBJ2-5; the D gene is possibly TRBD2 (6 bases). Per germline, CDR1 SGHNT and CDR2 YYREEE (reference sequence). V lost 2 bases, J lost 3 bases, and 14 bases lay in between. CDR3 size: 15 residues. CDR3 in amino acids: CASSFGPSAEETQYF. The DNA of the CDR3 is TGTGCCAGCAGCTTTGGCCCTAGCGCCGAAGAGACCCAGTACTTC.

V usage is TRBV6-4 and J usage is TRBJ2-1; the match to TRBD2 covers 8 bases. Germline CDR1 MRHNA, CDR2 SNTAGT. V was pared by 5 bases and J by 3 bases, with 0 bases of the junction left unmatched. The CDR3 sequence is 13 residues long. The CDR3 sequence is CASSSGSYNEQFF. The DNA for the CDR3 is TGTGCCAGCAGTAGCGGGAGCTACAATGAGCAGTTCTTC.

This chain links TRBV30 with TRBJ1-2, with 7 bases fitting TRBD1. Germline CDR1 reads GTSNPN; CDR2 reads SVGIG (reference sequence). The CDR3 consists of 13 residues. The J segment lost 9 bases and the V segment lost 2 bases, leaving 9 bases of the junction unmatched. In DNA, the CDR3 is TGTGCCTGGAGTCGGGCACAGGGGAATAGCTACACCTTC. It encodes CAWSRAQGNSYTF.

This rearrangement joins TRBV7-2 to TRBJ2-3, with TRBD2 matching over 8 bases. Germline-derived CDR1 and CDR2 are SGHTA and FQGNSA. This CDR3 contains 15 residues. J lost 1 base, V lost 5 bases, and 5 bases had no gene match. The DNA for the CDR3 is TGTGCCAGCAGCCCCGACGGGGGGGGCACAGATACGCAGTATTTT. This sequence encodes CASSPDGGGTDTQYF.

The chain joins TRBV7-3 to TRBJ2-2; D uncertain. The CDR3 has 16 amino acids. V dropped 7 bases and J dropped 1 base, with 16 bases sitting between them. CDR1 and CDR2 (germline): SGHTA, FQGTGA. This CDR3 is CASTSIGQLNTGELFF. As DNA, the CDR3 is TGTGCCAGCACTTCCATCGGGCAGTTGAACACCGGGGAGCTGTTTTTT.

The chain has TRBV18 and TRBJ2-1, with 12 bases lining up with TRBD2. The V segment lost 2 bases and the J segment 4 bases; nucleotides outside the gene matches: 15. The CDR3 totals 20 residues. Per germline, CDR1 KGHSH and CDR2 LQKENI. The CDR3 nucleotides read TGTGCCAGCTCACCATCCATCCCCGGACTAGCGGGAATAGGGTACAATGAGCAGTTCTTC. This codes for CASSPSIPGLAGIGYNEQFF.